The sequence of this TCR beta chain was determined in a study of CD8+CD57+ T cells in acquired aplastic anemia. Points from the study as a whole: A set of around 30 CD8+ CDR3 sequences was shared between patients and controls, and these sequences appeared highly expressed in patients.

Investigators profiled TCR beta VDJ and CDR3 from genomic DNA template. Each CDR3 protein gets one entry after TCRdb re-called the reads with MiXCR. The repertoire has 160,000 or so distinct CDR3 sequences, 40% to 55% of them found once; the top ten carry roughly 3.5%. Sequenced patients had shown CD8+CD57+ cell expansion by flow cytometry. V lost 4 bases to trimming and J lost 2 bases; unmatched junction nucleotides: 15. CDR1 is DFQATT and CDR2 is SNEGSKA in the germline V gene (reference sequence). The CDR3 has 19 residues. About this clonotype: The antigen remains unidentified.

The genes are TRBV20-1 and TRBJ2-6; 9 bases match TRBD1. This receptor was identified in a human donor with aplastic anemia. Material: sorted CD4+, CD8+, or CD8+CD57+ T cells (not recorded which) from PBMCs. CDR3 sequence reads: CSANQEPGQGKAGANVLTF. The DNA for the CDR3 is TGCAGTGCTAACCAGGAACCGGGACAGGGAAAGGCTGGGGCCAACGTCCTGACTTTC.